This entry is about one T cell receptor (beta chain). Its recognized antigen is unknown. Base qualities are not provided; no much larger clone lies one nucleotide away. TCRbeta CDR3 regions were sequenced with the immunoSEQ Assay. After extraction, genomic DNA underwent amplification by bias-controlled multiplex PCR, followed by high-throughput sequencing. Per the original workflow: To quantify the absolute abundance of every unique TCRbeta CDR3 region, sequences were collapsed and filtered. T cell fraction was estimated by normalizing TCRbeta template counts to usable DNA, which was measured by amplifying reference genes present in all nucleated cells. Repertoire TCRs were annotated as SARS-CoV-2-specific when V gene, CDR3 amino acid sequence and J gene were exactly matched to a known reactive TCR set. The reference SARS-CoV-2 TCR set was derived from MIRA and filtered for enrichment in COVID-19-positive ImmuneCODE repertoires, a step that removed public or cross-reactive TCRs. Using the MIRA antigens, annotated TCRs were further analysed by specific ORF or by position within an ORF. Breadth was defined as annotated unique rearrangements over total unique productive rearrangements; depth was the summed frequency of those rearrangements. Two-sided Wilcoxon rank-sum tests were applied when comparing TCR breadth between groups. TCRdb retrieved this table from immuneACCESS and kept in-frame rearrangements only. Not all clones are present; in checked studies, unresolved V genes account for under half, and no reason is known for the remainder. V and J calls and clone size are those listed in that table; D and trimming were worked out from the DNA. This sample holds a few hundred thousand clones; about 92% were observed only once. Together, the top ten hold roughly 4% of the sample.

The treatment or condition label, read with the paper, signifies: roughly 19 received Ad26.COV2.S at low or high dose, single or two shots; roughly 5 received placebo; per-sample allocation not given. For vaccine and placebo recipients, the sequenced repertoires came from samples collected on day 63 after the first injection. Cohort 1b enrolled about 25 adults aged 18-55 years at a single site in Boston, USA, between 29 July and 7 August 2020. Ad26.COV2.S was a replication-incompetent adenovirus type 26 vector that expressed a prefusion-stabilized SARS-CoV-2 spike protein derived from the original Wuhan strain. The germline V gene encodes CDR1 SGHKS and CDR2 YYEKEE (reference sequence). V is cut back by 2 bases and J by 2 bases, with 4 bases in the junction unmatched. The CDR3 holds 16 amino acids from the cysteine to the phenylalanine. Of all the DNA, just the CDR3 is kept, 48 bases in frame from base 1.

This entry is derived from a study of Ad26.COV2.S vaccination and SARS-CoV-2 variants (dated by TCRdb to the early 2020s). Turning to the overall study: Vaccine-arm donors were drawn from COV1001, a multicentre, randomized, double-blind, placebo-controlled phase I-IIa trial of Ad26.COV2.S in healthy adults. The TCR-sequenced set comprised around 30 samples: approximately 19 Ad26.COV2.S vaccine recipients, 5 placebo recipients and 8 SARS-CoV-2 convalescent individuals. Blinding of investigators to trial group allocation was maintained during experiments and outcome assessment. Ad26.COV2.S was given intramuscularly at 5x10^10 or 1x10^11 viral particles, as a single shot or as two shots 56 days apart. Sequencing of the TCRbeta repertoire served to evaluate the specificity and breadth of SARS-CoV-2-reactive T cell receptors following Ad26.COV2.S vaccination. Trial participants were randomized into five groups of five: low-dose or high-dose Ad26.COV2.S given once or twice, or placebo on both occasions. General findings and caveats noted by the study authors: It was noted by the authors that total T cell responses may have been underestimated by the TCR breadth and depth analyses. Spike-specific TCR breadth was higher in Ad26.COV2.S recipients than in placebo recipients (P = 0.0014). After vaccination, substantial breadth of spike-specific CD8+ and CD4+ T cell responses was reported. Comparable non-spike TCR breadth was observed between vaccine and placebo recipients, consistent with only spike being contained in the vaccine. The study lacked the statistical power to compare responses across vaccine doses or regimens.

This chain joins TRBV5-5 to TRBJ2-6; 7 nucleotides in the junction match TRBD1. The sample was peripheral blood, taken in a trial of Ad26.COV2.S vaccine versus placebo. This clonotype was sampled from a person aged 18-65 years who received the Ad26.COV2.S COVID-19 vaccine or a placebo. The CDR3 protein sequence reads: CASSFSDRAGANVLTF. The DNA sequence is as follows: TGTGCCAGCAGCTTCTCTGACAGGGCTGGGGCCAACGTCCTGACTTTC.